The rows below give T cell receptor beta chains drawn from one sample of a study of T cell clones after liver transplantation. Measured with immunoSEQ multiplex PCR; TCRdb has only the in-frame clones, and not every one. The top ten clones hold 2.5% to 3.5% of a sample with roughly 100,000 clones, around 80% of them seen once. Specimen: CD4+ T cells from blood, collected approximately 50 months after liver transplant. Every receptor here comes from a human patient who received a liver transplant. Some T cells may arise from the graft donor. CDR3s include the opening cysteine and the closing phenylalanine or tryptophan. Fields, in order: clone size, D gene, J gene, V gene, CDR3 DNA, CDR3 protein. A D gene is named only where the DNA matches it firmly. Only some rows state a clone size, as once, few, many or a class for expanded clones.

clone size: medium-sized
D gene: TRBD2
J gene: TRBJ2-7
V gene: TRBV7-2
CDR3 DNA: TGTGCCAGCAGCCTACGATTAGCGGGTGCATACGAGCAGTACTTC
CDR3 protein: CASSLRLAGAYEQYF

clone size: once
D gene: -
J gene: TRBJ1-5
V gene: TRBV18
CDR3 DNA: TGTGCCAGCTCAGAGGGTTCGTATAGCAATCAGCCCCAGCATTTT
CDR3 protein: CASSEGSYSNQPQHF

clone size: few
D gene: -
J gene: TRBJ2-1
V gene: TRBV5-1
CDR3 DNA: TGCGCCAGCAGCTTGGACCCCCCTTTGGGCCCCTACAATGAGCAGTTCTTC
CDR3 protein: CASSLDPPLGPYNEQFF

clone size: -
D gene: -
J gene: TRBJ2-1
V gene: TRBV9
CDR3 DNA: TGTGCCAGCACCTTAGGTTCAGCCTCCTACAATGAGCAGTTCTTC
CDR3 protein: CASTLGSASYNEQFF

clone size: -
D gene: -
J gene: TRBJ1-2
V gene: TRBV19
CDR3 DNA: TGTGCCAGTAGTATAATAGAGGGTTTGGTCTATGGCTACACCTTC
CDR3 protein: CASSIIEGLVYGYTF

clone size: -
D gene: TRBD1
J gene: TRBJ2-1
V gene: TRBV5-8
CDR3 DNA: TGTGCCAGCAGCCTGGGACAGGGTTTATACAATGAGCAGTTCTTC
CDR3 protein: CASSLGQGLYNEQFF

clone size: few
D gene: TRBD2
J gene: TRBJ2-2
V gene: TRBV7-2
CDR3 DNA: TGTGCCAGCAGCCTCCGGGCGGGGGGGCGGACCGGGGAGCTGTTTTTT
CDR3 protein: CASSLRAGGRTGELFF

clone size: -
D gene: TRBD1
J gene: TRBJ1-1
V gene: TRBV14
CDR3 DNA: TGTGCCAGCAGCCGGGGACAGGCGGGGGACACTGAAGCTTTCTTT
CDR3 protein: CASSRGQAGDTEAFF

clone size: -
D gene: TRBD2
J gene: TRBJ2-1
V gene: TRBV29-1
CDR3 DNA: TGCAGCGTCGCTCTTAGCGGGTCCTACAATGAGCAGTTCTTC
CDR3 protein: CSVALSGSYNEQFF

clone size: -
D gene: -
J gene: TRBJ1-2
V gene: TRBV7-8
CDR3 DNA: TGTGCCAGCAGCTTGGTACAGGGAGGCTATGGCTACACCTTC
CDR3 protein: CASSLVQGGYGYTF

clone size: -
D gene: -
J gene: TRBJ1-2
V gene: TRBV28
CDR3 DNA: TGTGCCAGCACCCAAATGGGACACAGGGAGTACGGCTATGGCTACACCTTC
CDR3 protein: CASTQMGHREYGYGYTF

clone size: -
D gene: -
J gene: TRBJ1-1
V gene: TRBV5-6
CDR3 DNA: TGTGCCAGCAGCTTGGAGGGGACCAACACTGAAGCTTTCTTT
CDR3 protein: CASSLEGTNTEAFF

clone size: -
D gene: -
J gene: TRBJ2-1
V gene: TRBV4-3
CDR3 DNA: TGCGCCAGCAGCCAAGAGGGACTTACCTACAATGAGCAGTTCTTC
CDR3 protein: CASSQEGLTYNEQFF

clone size: -
D gene: -
J gene: TRBJ1-5
V gene: TRBV14
CDR3 DNA: TGTGCCAGCAGCCCGACAGGTCTCAATCAGCCCCAGCATTTT
CDR3 protein: CASSPTGLNQPQHF

clone size: -
D gene: TRBD1
J gene: TRBJ1-1
V gene: TRBV14
CDR3 DNA: TGTGCCAGCAGCCACCGGACAGGGACCGGAGGCACTGAAGCTTTCTTT
CDR3 protein: CASSHRTGTGGTEAFF

clone size: -
D gene: -
J gene: TRBJ2-4
V gene: TRBV7-2
CDR3 DNA: TGTGCCAGCAGCTTAGCCTCAACCACGCACATTCAGTACTTC
CDR3 protein: CASSLASTTHIQYF

clone size: -
D gene: -
J gene: TRBJ1-2
V gene: TRBV15
CDR3 DNA: TGTGCCACCAGCCCGAGTGGAGGGAACTATGGCTACACCTTC
CDR3 protein: CATSPSGGNYGYTF

clone size: -
D gene: -
J gene: TRBJ2-7
V gene: TRBV7-2
CDR3 DNA: TGTGCCAGCAGCTTTTTAGGGATTTCCTACGAGCAGTACTTC
CDR3 protein: CASSFLGISYEQYF

clone size: -
D gene: -
J gene: TRBJ1-1
V gene: TRBV7-9
CDR3 DNA: TGTGCCAGCAGCGTTCAGGGTCCCACTGAAGCTTTCTTT
CDR3 protein: CASSVQGPTEAFF

clone size: -
D gene: TRBD2
J gene: TRBJ2-5
V gene: TRBV30
CDR3 DNA: TGTGCCTGGACTAGCGGGCAAGAGACCCAGTACTTC
CDR3 protein: CAWTSGQETQYF

clone size: few
D gene: -
J gene: TRBJ1-6
V gene: TRBV7-3
CDR3 DNA: TGTGCCAGCAGCTCCGGCGGGAGGAGCCTTAATTCACCCCTCCACTTT
CDR3 protein: CASSSGGRSLNSPLHF

clone size: few
D gene: -
J gene: TRBJ2-7
V gene: TRBV5-1
CDR3 DNA: TGCGCCAGCAGCTGGGGGGAAGTTGGCAACGAGCAGTACTTC
CDR3 protein: CASSWGEVGNEQYF

clone size: -
D gene: -
J gene: TRBJ2-5
V gene: TRBV7-3
CDR3 DNA: TGTGCCAGCAGCTTAATGATGGGGACAACCCAGTACTTC
CDR3 protein: CASSLMMGTTQYF

clone size: -
D gene: TRBD1
J gene: TRBJ1-5
V gene: TRBV7-6
CDR3 DNA: TGTGCCAGCAGATTGGGACAGAATAGCAATCAGCCCCAGCATTTT
CDR3 protein: CASRLGQNSNQPQHF

clone size: -
D gene: -
J gene: TRBJ1-3
V gene: TRBV25-1
CDR3 DNA: TGTGCCAGCAGTTTCGGGATCCCTGGAAACACCATATATTTT
CDR3 protein: CASSFGIPGNTIYF

clone size: -
D gene: TRBD2
J gene: TRBJ2-2
V gene: TRBV10-2
CDR3 DNA: TGCGCCAGCAGTTCCAGCGGGGGTGGGACCGGGGAGCTGTTTTTT
CDR3 protein: CASSSSGGGTGELFF

clone size: -
D gene: TRBD1
J gene: TRBJ1-5
V gene: TRBV7-9
CDR3 DNA: TGTGCCAGCAGCCCCGGGACAGGTAATCAGCCCCAGCATTTT
CDR3 protein: CASSPGTGNQPQHF

clone size: -
D gene: -
J gene: TRBJ1-2
V gene: TRBV5-4
CDR3 DNA: TGTGCCAGCAGCTACTCAGGGGATCAGGGCTATGGCTACACCTTC
CDR3 protein: CASSYSGDQGYGYTF

clone size: -
D gene: -
J gene: TRBJ1-4
V gene: TRBV10-3
CDR3 DNA: TGTGCCACCTCGGAGGCTAATGAAAAACTGTTTTTT
CDR3 protein: CATSEANEKLFF

clone size: -
D gene: -
J gene: TRBJ1-5
V gene: TRBV28
CDR3 DNA: TGTGCCAGCAGTTTGTGGTCAGGGAATCAGCCCCAGCATTTT
CDR3 protein: CASSLWSGNQPQHF

clone size: -
D gene: TRBD1
J gene: TRBJ1-1
V gene: TRBV30
CDR3 DNA: TGTGCCTGGAGCGGGACAGGGGCCCCCCAGGACACTGAAGCTTTCTTT
CDR3 protein: CAWSGTGAPQDTEAFF

clone size: -
D gene: -
J gene: TRBJ1-3
V gene: TRBV19
CDR3 DNA: TGTGCCAGTATTAACACAGGAATCTCTGGAAACACCATATATTTT
CDR3 protein: CASINTGISGNTIYF

clone size: -
D gene: -
J gene: TRBJ1-6
V gene: TRBV27
CDR3 DNA: TGTGCCAGCAGTTACCTCCCGCCCAATAATTCACCCCTCCACTTT
CDR3 protein: CASSYLPPNNSPLHF

clone size: -
D gene: -
J gene: TRBJ2-1
V gene: TRBV28
CDR3 DNA: TGTGCCAGCAGCACGTCGCGGCGGGTAGTCAACAATGAGCAGTTCTTC
CDR3 protein: CASSTSRRVVNNEQFF

clone size: -
D gene: TRBD2
J gene: TRBJ2-5
V gene: TRBV2
CDR3 DNA: TGTGCCAGCAGGGCCGGGACTACTAAAGAGACCCAGTACTTC
CDR3 protein: CASRAGTTKETQYF

clone size: -
D gene: TRBD2
J gene: TRBJ2-5
V gene: TRBV5-1
CDR3 DNA: TGCGCCAGCAGCTTGATTAGCGGGGGGTCCGGAGAGACCCAGTACTTC
CDR3 protein: CASSLISGGSGETQYF

clone size: -
D gene: TRBD1
J gene: TRBJ2-1
V gene: TRBV7-2
CDR3 DNA: TGTGCCAGCAGTTACGACAGGGCCAATGAGCAGTTCTTC
CDR3 protein: CASSYDRANEQFF

clone size: -
D gene: -
J gene: TRBJ2-1
V gene: TRBV29-1
CDR3 DNA: TGCAGCGTGCGGGACAGCGAGCAGTTCTTC
CDR3 protein: CSVRDSEQFF

clone size: -
D gene: TRBD2
J gene: TRBJ2-4
V gene: TRBV11-2
CDR3 DNA: TGTGCCAGCAGCACCCAATCTAGCGGGCGGGACATTCAGTACTTC
CDR3 protein: CASSTQSSGRDIQYF

clone size: few
D gene: -
J gene: TRBJ1-2
V gene: TRBV19
CDR3 DNA: TGTGCCAGTCAAGATGCCGATTTCTATGGCTACACCTTC
CDR3 protein: CASQDADFYGYTF

clone size: -
D gene: -
J gene: TRBJ2-2
V gene: TRBV2
CDR3 DNA: TGTGCCAGCAAAACCGCCGGGACAAACGGGGAGCTGTTTTTT
CDR3 protein: CASKTAGTNGELFF

clone size: -
D gene: -
J gene: TRBJ2-2
V gene: TRBV21-1
CDR3 DNA: TGTGCCCGTACTAGCGGGAAGGGGGCCGGGGAGCTGTTTTTT
CDR3 protein: CARTSGKGAGELFF

clone size: once
D gene: TRBD2
J gene: TRBJ2-7
V gene: TRBV27
CDR3 DNA: TGTGCCAGCAGTTTTAGGGCTCGGGTAGCGGGCATCCTCGGGAGCTCCTACGAGCAGTACTTC
CDR3 protein: CASSFRARVAGILGSSYEQYF

clone size: -
D gene: -
J gene: TRBJ2-3
V gene: TRBV6-5
CDR3 DNA: TGTGCCAGCAGTTACATCCGGGCAGATACGCAGTATTTT
CDR3 protein: CASSYIRADTQYF

clone size: -
D gene: -
J gene: TRBJ1-4
V gene: TRBV28
CDR3 DNA: TGTGCCAGCAGTTTTAGGGAAAATGAAAAACTGTTTTTT
CDR3 protein: CASSFRENEKLFF

clone size: -
D gene: -
J gene: TRBJ1-1
V gene: TRBV5-5
CDR3 DNA: TGTGCCAGCAGCCTGGTTTACAGGGTAGACACTGAAGCTTTCTTT
CDR3 protein: CASSLVYRVDTEAFF

clone size: -
D gene: -
J gene: TRBJ1-2
V gene: TRBV21-1
CDR3 DNA: TGTGCCAGCAGCAAAGTCTCGAAAAACAGGGTGGTCTATGGCTACACCTTC
CDR3 protein: CASSKVSKNRVVYGYTF

clone size: -
D gene: -
J gene: TRBJ2-7
V gene: TRBV11-2
CDR3 DNA: TGTGCCAGCAGCTGGGGGGCTGGCCCCTCTCCCTACGAGCAGTACTTC
CDR3 protein: CASSWGAGPSPYEQYF

clone size: -
D gene: TRBD1
J gene: TRBJ1-2
V gene: TRBV27
CDR3 DNA: TGTGCCAGCAGTCCCTCCAGGACAGGGTGGTCTGAGACCGGCTACACCTTC
CDR3 protein: CASSPSRTGWSETGYTF

clone size: -
D gene: TRBD1
J gene: TRBJ2-7
V gene: TRBV5-4
CDR3 DNA: TGTGCCAGCAGCTTGCCAGGGGGCACTTACGAGCAGTACTTC
CDR3 protein: CASSLPGGTYEQYF

clone size: -
D gene: TRBD2
J gene: TRBJ2-1
V gene: TRBV7-3
CDR3 DNA: TGTGCCAGCAGCTTAATCCCCCGATCGGGGACTAGTCCTCCTGAGCAGTTCTTC
CDR3 protein: CASSLIPRSGTSPPEQFF

clone size: -
D gene: -
J gene: TRBJ1-1
V gene: TRBV18
CDR3 DNA: TGTGCCAGCTCACCACCGAGGGGAGGAGCTGAAGCTTTCTTT
CDR3 protein: CASSPPRGGAEAFF

clone size: -
D gene: TRBD2
J gene: TRBJ2-7
V gene: TRBV9
CDR3 DNA: TGTGCCAGCAGCGACGGACTAGGTCCCTACGAGCAGTACTTC
CDR3 protein: CASSDGLGPYEQYF